Sequencing of this T cell receptor (beta chain) was carried out in a study of OX40 agonist ivuxolimab in advanced cancers. The wider study: Participants, 65% to 85% male, averaged approximately 60 years of age, ranging from about 23 to 90.

The CDR3 sequence is 13 residues long. Germline V gives CDR1 SGHTA, CDR2 FQGTGA. V lost 3 bases to trimming and J lost 5 bases, with 10 bases between them. Clones were read by immunoSEQ multiplex PCR, and TCRdb kept only the in-frame ones, dropping some. The sample records roughly 64,000 clones, approximately 88% being singletons. The TCR originated in an adult with an advanced solid tumor such as melanoma, head and neck, liver or kidney cancer. This specimen was CD4+ or CD8+ T cells sorted from blood, taken in a trial of the OX40 agonist ivuxolimab. V usage is TRBV7-3 and J usage is TRBJ2-5; no reliable D call. In DNA, the CDR3 is TGTGCCAGCAGCTTCGCGATCAGGGAGACCCAGTACTTC. It is translated as CASSFAIRETQYF.